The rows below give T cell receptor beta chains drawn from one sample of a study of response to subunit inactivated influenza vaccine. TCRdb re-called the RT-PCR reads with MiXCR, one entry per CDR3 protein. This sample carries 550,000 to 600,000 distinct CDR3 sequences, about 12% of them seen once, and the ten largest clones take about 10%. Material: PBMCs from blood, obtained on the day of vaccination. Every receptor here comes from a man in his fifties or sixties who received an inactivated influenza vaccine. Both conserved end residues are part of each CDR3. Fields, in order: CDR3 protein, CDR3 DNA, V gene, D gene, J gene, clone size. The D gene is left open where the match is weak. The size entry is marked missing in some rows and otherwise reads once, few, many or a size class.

CASSLEAPSYNEQFF	TGTGCCAGCAGTTTGGAGGCGCCCTCCTACAATGAGCAGTTCTTC	TRBV12-3/TRBV12-4	.	TRBJ2-1	many
CAINKPGQGSYEQYF	TGTGCCATCAACAAACCGGGACAGGGGTCCTACGAGCAGTACTTC	TRBV6-2/TRBV6-3	TRBD1	TRBJ2-7	few
CASSQNGATNEKLFF	TGCGCCAGCAGCCAAAACGGTGCAACTAATGAAAAACTGTTTTTT	TRBV4-1	.	TRBJ1-4	.
CASSYRGKLGGELFF	TGTGCCAGCAGCTACAGGGGAAAATTAGGCGGGGAGCTGTTTTTT	TRBV7-8	TRBD1	TRBJ2-2	.
CSARVGGVYGYTF	TGCAGTGCTAGAGTGGGGGGGGTCTATGGCTACACCTTC	TRBV20-1	.	TRBJ1-2	many
CASSDHLGGTGELFF	TGCGCCAGCAGCGACCATTTAGGGGGGACCGGGGAGCTGTTTTTT	TRBV5-1	.	TRBJ2-2	.
CATSALDVAGELFF	TGTGCCACCAGTGCATTGGACGTTGCCGGGGAGCTGTTTTTT	TRBV24-1	.	TRBJ2-2	.
CASRGQVNTEAFF	TGTGCCAGCAGGGGTCAGGTGAACACTGAAGCTTTCTTT	TRBV12-3/TRBV12-4	.	TRBJ1-1	many
CAISESLTGNTIYF	TGTGCCATCAGTGAGTCATTAACTGGAAACACCATATATTTT	TRBV10-3	.	TRBJ1-3	few
CASSPTGTDNSPLHF	TGTGCCAGCAGTCCAACAGGGACAGATAATTCACCCCTCCACTTT	TRBV12-3/TRBV12-4	TRBD1	TRBJ1-6	.
CASSQGDIYEQYF	TGTGCCAGCAGCCAAGGGGACATCTACGAGCAGTACTTC	TRBV3-1	.	TRBJ2-7	.
CSARVTTSGSFSEQYF	TGCAGTGCTAGAGTGACTACTAGCGGGAGTTTCAGCGAGCAGTACTTC	TRBV20-1	TRBD2	TRBJ2-7	few
CASSYAGRDQPQHF	TGTGCCAGCAGTTACGCGGGAAGGGATCAGCCCCAGCATTTT	TRBV6-5	.	TRBJ1-5	few
CASSLESGYSTDTQYF	TGTGCCAGCAGCTTAGAGTCAGGTTATAGCACAGATACGCAGTATTTT	TRBV7-8	.	TRBJ2-3	.
CASSNKPSSVLAGELFF	TGTGCCAGCAGTAACAAGCCTTCTAGTGTGCTAGCCGGGGAGCTGTTTTTT	TRBV12-3/TRBV12-4	.	TRBJ2-2	.
CSARDYGGGDGYTF	TGCAGTGCTAGAGATTACGGGGGGGGCGATGGCTACACCTTC	TRBV20-1	.	TRBJ1-2	.
CASNRDRGTGELFF	TGTGCCAGCAACCGGGACAGGGGAACCGGGGAGCTGTTTTTT	TRBV6-1	TRBD1	TRBJ2-2	.
CASSYERYTGELFF	TGTGCCAGCAGTTACGAACGATACACCGGGGAGCTGTTTTTT	TRBV6-5	.	TRBJ2-2	few
CASSVAGGTSRGGELFF	TGTGCCAGCAGCGTAGCGGGCGGGACTAGCCGTGGCGGGGAGCTGTTTTTT	TRBV9	TRBD2	TRBJ2-2	few
CASSYRSPLEGSPLHF	TGTGCCAGCAGTTACCGCTCTCCACTAGAGGGTTCACCCCTCCACTTT	TRBV6-2/TRBV6-3	.	TRBJ1-6	many
CASSGGPVMTGELFF	TGTGCCAGCAGCGGGGGGCCGGTGATGACCGGGGAGCTGTTTTTT	TRBV5-6	.	TRBJ2-2	few
CASSPEYNLYNEQFF	TGTGCCAGCAGCCCCGAGTACAACTTGTACAATGAGCAGTTCTTC	TRBV7-6	.	TRBJ2-1	.
CASSAQGQGYTEAFF	TGCGCCAGCAGCGCGCAGGGACAGGGATACACTGAAGCTTTCTTT	TRBV4-1	TRBD1	TRBJ1-1	.
CASSPDPTGAYGYTF	TGTGCCAGCTCACCTGACCCTACAGGCGCCTATGGCTACACCTTC	TRBV18	.	TRBJ1-2	.
CASSLKQGPSTDTQYF	TGTGCCAGCAGCTTGAAACAGGGCCCCAGCACAGATACGCAGTATTTT	TRBV9	.	TRBJ2-3	.
CASSRGLAGGPWNEQFF	TGTGCCAGCAGCAGGGGACTAGCGGGGGGCCCTTGGAATGAGCAGTTCTTC	TRBV5-6	TRBD2	TRBJ2-1	few
CAWTKDGVPYEQYF	TGTGCCTGGACCAAGGATGGGGTACCCTACGAGCAGTACTTC	TRBV30	.	TRBJ2-7	.